The clone carrying this T cell receptor (beta chain) was observed a handful of times. Its antigen is as yet unknown. These data originate in a study of blood T cells in healthy people across ages. For the second PCR, which ran for about 7 to 11 cycles, a sample-barcoded 5' primer and a J-beta primer mix were used. MiXCR, run by TCRdb on the 5' RACE reads, gives a single entry per CDR3 protein. The sample holds over a million distinct CDR3 sequences, approximately 60% seen once. From germline, CDR1 is SGDLS and CDR2 YYNGEE. V lost 0 bases, J lost 4 bases, and 5 bases stayed unmatched. This CDR3 is 15 amino acids long. PBMCs, at least 7 million per sample, were isolated. Total RNA was isolated from each sample in quantities of at least 5 micrograms. Points from the study as a whole: Higher diversity and more naive CD4+ cells were features of long-lived donors, compared to aged donors. TCR beta diversity tracked closely with naive T cell percentage.

The chain recombines TRBV9 with TRBJ2-7, with TRBD2 matching 9 bases. This receptor was taken from a man in his late teens or twenties in good health. Sequencing used blood. Written as DNA, the CDR3 is TGTGCCAGCAGCGTAGGAGTAGCGGGAGCATACGAGCAGTACTTC. Its translation is CASSVGVAGAYEQYF.